This T cell receptor beta chain was identified during a study of tumor-infiltrating lymphocytes in oesophageal squamous cell carcinoma. TCRdb re-analysed the PCR reads in MiXCR, keeping a single row per CDR3 protein. The data show over 15,000 distinct CDR3 sequences, about 46% seen once. The germline V gene has CDR1 SGHVS and CDR2 FNYEAQ. Trimming took off 1 base at V and 0 bases at J, with 6 bases between the two ends. The CDR3 consists of 14 residues. The TCR originated in a male donor with esophageal squamous cell carcinoma. J is TRBJ1-2 and V is TRBV7-6; weak D call: TRBD1 (6 bases). Sequencing used esophageal tumor tissue. Here the CDR3 reads CASSLGTANYGYTF. The CDR3 nucleotides read TGTGCCAGCAGCTTAGGGACAGCTAACTATGGCTACACCTTC.